Here is one T cell receptor (beta chain) with its context. The antigen remains unidentified. This sample was included in a study of beta chain features in type 1 diabetes. General study points: Patients with Type 1 diabetes showed moderately but significantly shorter TCRB CDR3s in all four CD4+ subsets.

The V gene's germline CDR1 is SGHDT and CDR2 YYEEEE. V was cut by 2 bases and J by 0 bases, with 9 bases left in between. This CDR3 has 14 amino acids. Every single donor gave one heparinised blood draw, and these averaged about 120 mL. Every isolated RNA sample was fully reverse transcribed, so sequencing captured expressed TCRB transcripts. Libraries were prepared by immunoSEQ multiplex PCR; TCRdb keeps only in-frame clonotypes and omits some of them. The data show approximately 330,000 clones, roughly 9.6% seen once. This receptor was taken from a young woman in good health. Sequenced: naive CD4+ T cells from blood. The J gene is TRBJ2-7, the V gene TRBV5-6; D is undetermined. The CDR3 region has the DNA TGTGCCAGCAGCTTCCTTAGAGGCTCCTACGAGCAGTACTTC. It encodes CASSFLRGSYEQYF.